This is a list of T cell receptor beta chains from one sample in a study of cytomegalovirus exposure and HLA in healthy donors. Sequencing used immunoSEQ multiplex PCR; TCRdb keeps in-frame clones, though not all of them. The table records about 52,000 clones, roughly 50% of them present only once. Sequenced sample: PBMCs. The receptors stem from a human donor in good health. CDR3s include the opening cysteine and the closing phenylalanine or tryptophan. Each record gives: J gene, D gene, V gene, clone size, CDR3 DNA, CDR3 protein. A D gene is named only where the DNA matches it firmly. Part of the rows lack a size; the others show once, few, many or a class for expanded clones.

j_call: TRBJ2-5; d_call: TRBD1; v_call: TRBV18; clone_size: .; cdr3_nt: TGTGCCAGCTCCCCAGACAGGGTACGGCAAGAGACCCAGTACTTC; cdr3_aa: CASSPDRVRQETQYF
j_call: TRBJ2-3; d_call: TRBD2; v_call: TRBV5-1; clone_size: .; cdr3_nt: TGCGCCAGCAGCCCCCCCGCGGGGGTCGCTGATACGCAGTATTTT; cdr3_aa: CASSPPAGVADTQYF
j_call: TRBJ2-3; d_call: .; v_call: TRBV15; clone_size: .; cdr3_nt: TGTGCCACCAGCAGGGTTGAGAGGTTAGAGTCAGATACGCAGTATTTT; cdr3_aa: CATSRVERLESDTQYF
j_call: TRBJ2-7; d_call: TRBD2; v_call: TRBV6-1; clone_size: .; cdr3_nt: TGTGCCAGCAGTGACAGCGGGGGGCGCTCCTACGAGCAGTACTTC; cdr3_aa: CASSDSGGRSYEQYF
j_call: TRBJ2-1; d_call: .; v_call: TRBV18; clone_size: once; cdr3_nt: TGTGCCAGCTCACGAAACAGGGAGAATGAGCAGTTCTTC; cdr3_aa: CASSRNRENEQFF
j_call: TRBJ1-1; d_call: .; v_call: TRBV7-9; clone_size: .; cdr3_nt: TGTGCCAGCAGCTTATCAGTGAACACTGAAGCTTTCTTT; cdr3_aa: CASSLSVNTEAFF
j_call: TRBJ1-1; d_call: .; v_call: TRBV21-1; clone_size: .; cdr3_nt: TGTGCCAGCGGTAAACAGGGGAACACTGAAGCTTTCTTT; cdr3_aa: CASGKQGNTEAFF
j_call: TRBJ2-2; d_call: .; v_call: TRBV21-1; clone_size: .; cdr3_nt: TGTGCCAGCAAACTTTCACTCGGGGGGTGTAACACCGGGGAGCTGTTTTTT; cdr3_aa: CASKLSLGGCNTGELFF
j_call: TRBJ2-4; d_call: .; v_call: TRBV6-5; clone_size: once; cdr3_nt: TGTGCCAGCGCCGAGGGCGTGAGGAAAAACATTCAGTACTTC; cdr3_aa: CASAEGVRKNIQYF
j_call: TRBJ2-4; d_call: .; v_call: TRBV2; clone_size: few; cdr3_nt: TGTGCCAGCCTAGGGACTCCCCTAGCCAAAAACATTCAGTACTTC; cdr3_aa: CASLGTPLAKNIQYF
j_call: TRBJ1-1; d_call: .; v_call: TRBV19; clone_size: .; cdr3_nt: TGTGCCAGTAGTATAGCGGGGGGAGCCACTGAAGCTTTCTTT; cdr3_aa: CASSIAGGATEAFF
j_call: TRBJ2-3; d_call: .; v_call: TRBV2; clone_size: .; cdr3_nt: TGTGCCAGCTGCGGGGTCCGGGATACGCAGTATTTT; cdr3_aa: CASCGVRDTQYF
j_call: TRBJ1-5; d_call: .; v_call: TRBV7-9; clone_size: .; cdr3_nt: TGTGCCAGCAGCCGTTCGGGACTCAGCAATCAGCCCCAGCATTTT; cdr3_aa: CASSRSGLSNQPQHF
j_call: TRBJ2-1; d_call: TRBD1; v_call: TRBV6-5; clone_size: .; cdr3_nt: TGTGCCAGCAGGACGAGGGACAGCAACAATGAGCAGTTCTTC; cdr3_aa: CASRTRDSNNEQFF
j_call: TRBJ2-7; d_call: TRBD1; v_call: TRBV6-5; clone_size: .; cdr3_nt: TGTGCCAGCAGCCCAGACAGGGCGAGCTCCTACGAGCAGTACTTC; cdr3_aa: CASSPDRASSYEQYF